This passage covers 8 T cell receptor beta chains from one sample sequenced in a study of cytomegalovirus exposure and HLA in healthy donors. It was with 60 Vbeta and 13 Jbeta primers that the PCR ran. Sequencing used immunoSEQ multiplex PCR; TCRdb keeps in-frame clones, though not all of them. The sample lists 150,000 to 200,000 clones, roughly four fifths occurring once. The source material was PBMCs. These receptors all stem from a man in his forties or fifties in good health and CMV-seropositive.

The chain has TRBV7-3 and TRBJ2-7; 9 nucleotides line up with TRBD1. This CDR3 comprises 14 residues. Germline V gene lookup returns CDR1 SGHTA and CDR2 FQGTGA. V lost 4 bases to trimming and J lost 3 bases; unmatched junction nucleotides: 4. DNA for the CDR3: TGTGCCAGCAGCTCCACAGGGGGCAGCTACGAGCAGTACTTC. This codes for CASSSTGGSYEQYF.

This clone appeared a few times. The genes are TRBV27 and TRBJ2-2; 8 bases match TRBD1. This CDR3 is built from 16 residues. Germline CDR1 MNHEY, CDR2 SMNVEV (reference sequence). After removal of 2 bases from V and 4 bases from J, the junction contained 6 bases not matched to a gene. CDR3 loop: CASSLGSGGATGELFF. The CDR3 bases are TGTGCCAGCAGTTTAGGGTCAGGGGGCGCCACCGGGGAGCTGTTTTTT.

This clone was detected once. The V gene is TRBV7-2, the J gene TRBJ2-7; 7 nucleotides agree with TRBD1. This CDR3 has 17 amino acids. Germline V gives CDR1 SGHTA, CDR2 FQGNSA. V lost 1 base and J lost 3; bases outside the gene matches: 12. CDR3 amino acids: CASSLGYIGTVVYEQYF. For the CDR3, the DNA is TGTGCCAGCAGCTTAGGGTATATTGGGACAGTCGTCTACGAGCAGTACTTC.

This chain uses TRBV5-6 with TRBJ1-1; the D gene is possibly TRBD1 (6 bases). This CDR3 is built from 11 residues. CDR1 and CDR2 (germline): SGHDT, YYEEEE. V dropped 3 bases and J dropped 8 bases, with 8 bases sitting between them. This chain's CDR3 is CASSYDREAFF. CDR3 in DNA: TGTGCCAGCAGCTATGACAGGGAAGCTTTCTTT.

This sequence joins TRBV5-1 and TRBJ1-2; D uncertain. Germline V gene sequence: CDR1 SGHRS, CDR2 YFSETQ. Deletions cut 4 bases from V and 4 bases from J, with 14 bases between. CDR3 length: 14 amino acids. Written as DNA, the CDR3 is TGCGCCAGCAGCACCCTCGAGGGCTCCTATGGCTACACCTTC. Residues: CASSTLEGSYGYTF.

A note on this clone: Because it lacks the conserved phenylalanine or tryptophan at the end, this CDR3 is likely a read error. This chain links TRBV9 with TRBJ1-5; D possibly corresponds to TRBD1 (6 bases). V shed 7 bases and J shed 6 bases, with 14 bases lying between them. The CDR3 is made up of 13 amino acids. CDR1 is SGDLS and CDR2 is YYNGEE in the germline V gene. In DNA form, the CDR3 reads TGTGCCAGCGGCAAACAGGGAAGTCAGCCCCAGCATCTT. Its protein is CASGKQGSQPQHL.

This clone has a handful of counts. The chain uses TRBV4-3 and TRBJ1-5, with D unresolved. This CDR3 spans 14 amino acids. V was clipped by 1 base and J by 1 base, with 5 bases between them. Germline CDR1 reads LGHNA; CDR2 reads YSLEER. CDR3 sequence reads: CASSQAGSNQPQHF. CDR3 nucleotide sequence: TGCGCCAGCAGCCAAGCGGGGAGCAATCAGCCCCAGCATTTT.

This clone appeared once. This sequence joins TRBV7-2 and TRBJ2-5, with D possibly TRBD1 on 6 matching bases. This CDR3 spans 13 amino acids. Trimming removed 1 base at V and 4 bases at J, with 7 bases between. Germline V gene data show CDR1 as SGHTA and CDR2 as FQGNSA. The chain's CDR3 is CASSLGQVETQYF. Written as DNA, the CDR3 is TGTGCCAGCAGCTTAGGACAGGTAGAGACCCAGTACTTC.